Listed below are T cell receptor beta chains from one sample, sequenced in a study of identifying expanded T cells in peripheral blood. Method: immunoSEQ multiplex PCR; TCRdb's copy keeps in-frame clones and lacks some. The sample consists of approximately 86,000 clones, 85% of them appearing once. The sequenced sample was blood. These receptors all come from a person between 18 and 75 years old in good health. Both conserved end residues are part of each CDR3. Fields, in order: J gene, clone size, V gene, D gene, CDR3 DNA, CDR3 protein. The D gene is left open where the match is weak. A clone size is listed for some rows: how often the clone was seen (once, few, many), or a class if it is expanded.

j_call: TRBJ1-2
clone_size: -
v_call: TRBV11-3
d_call: -
cdr3_nt: TGTGCCAGCAGCCCCGGGCAGGACTATGGCTACACCTTC
cdr3_aa: CASSPGQDYGYTF

j_call: TRBJ2-7
clone_size: -
v_call: TRBV11-3
d_call: -
cdr3_nt: TGTGCCAGCAGCTTAGATCAGGGCGGTTCGAGGGTCCCTGGCGAGCAGTACTTC
cdr3_aa: CASSLDQGGSRVPGEQYF

j_call: TRBJ1-1
clone_size: -
v_call: TRBV6-4
d_call: -
cdr3_nt: TGTGCCAGCAGTGCACAGGGTCGGACTGAAGCTTTCTTT
cdr3_aa: CASSAQGRTEAFF

j_call: TRBJ1-4
clone_size: -
v_call: TRBV6-5
d_call: TRBD1
cdr3_nt: TGTGCCAGCAGTGGGACAGTTAATGAAAAACTGTTTTTT
cdr3_aa: CASSGTVNEKLFF

j_call: TRBJ2-3
clone_size: -
v_call: TRBV19
d_call: -
cdr3_nt: TGTGCCAGTAGTCAGGGAATTAGCACAGATACGCAGTATTTT
cdr3_aa: CASSQGISTDTQYF

j_call: TRBJ2-7
clone_size: -
v_call: TRBV11-3
d_call: -
cdr3_nt: TGTGCCAGCAGCTTCAATGGACCTGGGGGCTACGAGCAGTACTTC
cdr3_aa: CASSFNGPGGYEQYF

j_call: TRBJ2-7
clone_size: -
v_call: TRBV6-5
d_call: TRBD1
cdr3_nt: TGTGCCAGCAGGCGACAGGGATGGGGCGAGCAGTACTTC
cdr3_aa: CASRRQGWGEQYF

j_call: TRBJ1-3
clone_size: -
v_call: TRBV6-6
d_call: -
cdr3_nt: TGTGCCAGTTCGGGGGAAAGTTCTGGAAACACCATATATTTT
cdr3_aa: CASSGESSGNTIYF

j_call: TRBJ2-2
clone_size: -
v_call: TRBV5-1
d_call: -
cdr3_nt: TGCGCCAGCAGCTTGGGGCCCAGACTGCCTTGGGGGACCGGGGAGCTGTTTTTT
cdr3_aa: CASSLGPRLPWGTGELFF

j_call: TRBJ2-2
clone_size: -
v_call: TRBV7-6
d_call: TRBD1
cdr3_nt: TGTGCCAGCAGCTTAATTTCGACGGGGACAGGGTCCGGGGAGCTGTTTTTT
cdr3_aa: CASSLISTGTGSGELFF

j_call: TRBJ1-1
clone_size: -
v_call: TRBV5-1
d_call: -
cdr3_nt: TGCGCCAGCAGCTTGAATTTCGAGTTGACAGCGAACACTGAAGCTTTCTTT
cdr3_aa: CASSLNFELTANTEAFF

j_call: TRBJ2-1
clone_size: -
v_call: TRBV9
d_call: -
cdr3_nt: TGTGCCAGCAGCGTAGCCGGGACATCATACAATGAGCAGTTCTTC
cdr3_aa: CASSVAGTSYNEQFF

j_call: TRBJ2-5
clone_size: -
v_call: TRBV7-6
d_call: -
cdr3_nt: TGTGCCAGCAGCTGGGGGGGGGCCATGGGAGAGACCCAGTACTTC
cdr3_aa: CASSWGGAMGETQYF

j_call: TRBJ2-7
clone_size: -
v_call: TRBV5-1
d_call: -
cdr3_nt: TGCGCCAGCAGCGCGGGACATACCGCCTCCTACGAGCAGTACTTC
cdr3_aa: CASSAGHTASYEQYF

j_call: TRBJ1-5
clone_size: -
v_call: TRBV6-1
d_call: -
cdr3_nt: TGTGCCAGCAGTGCTGAGAGTTGGGGCAATCAGCCCCAGCATTTT
cdr3_aa: CASSAESWGNQPQHF

j_call: TRBJ1-2
clone_size: -
v_call: TRBV2
d_call: -
cdr3_nt: TGTGCCAGCAGTAACAGGGCGGGTGGGGGCTACACCTTC
cdr3_aa: CASSNRAGGGYTF

j_call: TRBJ2-1
clone_size: -
v_call: TRBV27
d_call: -
cdr3_nt: TGTGCCGTGGGGACCGTACTCTACAATGAGCAGTTCTTC
cdr3_aa: CAVGTVLYNEQFF

j_call: TRBJ1-2
clone_size: -
v_call: TRBV25-1
d_call: TRBD1
cdr3_nt: TGTGCCAGCAGGCCCGGGGGCAGGGGGAGGTATGGCTACACCTTC
cdr3_aa: CASRPGGRGRYGYTF

j_call: TRBJ2-3
clone_size: -
v_call: TRBV7-9
d_call: -
cdr3_nt: TGTGCCAGCAGCTTAGGGGGGGCCGATACGCAGTATTTT
cdr3_aa: CASSLGGADTQYF

j_call: TRBJ1-1
clone_size: -
v_call: TRBV11-2
d_call: -
cdr3_nt: TGTGCCAGCAGCTTAGGTTTTGTGGGGCCAGTGCGGGCTTTCTTT
cdr3_aa: CASSLGFVGPVRAFF

j_call: TRBJ2-5
clone_size: -
v_call: TRBV7-9
d_call: -
cdr3_nt: TGTGCCAGCAGCTTCTCGGAGACCCAGTACTTC
cdr3_aa: CASSFSETQYF

j_call: TRBJ1-6
clone_size: -
v_call: TRBV5-5
d_call: -
cdr3_nt: TGTGCCAGCAGAGGGACTCAGGCACCCCTCCACTTT
cdr3_aa: CASRGTQAPLHF

j_call: TRBJ1-1
clone_size: -
v_call: TRBV19
d_call: TRBD1
cdr3_nt: TGTGCCAGTAGTTTAACCGGGACAGGGGTGACTGAAGCTTTCTTT
cdr3_aa: CASSLTGTGVTEAFF

j_call: TRBJ1-2
clone_size: -
v_call: TRBV5-1
d_call: TRBD1
cdr3_nt: TGCGCCAGCAGATCCATAGGGGGCGGAGAGAGCTATGGCTACACCTTC
cdr3_aa: CASRSIGGGESYGYTF

j_call: TRBJ2-4
clone_size: -
v_call: TRBV5-4
d_call: -
cdr3_nt: TGTGCCAGCAGCTCCACAGGGACTCTAGCCAAAAACATTCAGTACTTC
cdr3_aa: CASSSTGTLAKNIQYF

j_call: TRBJ2-5
clone_size: -
v_call: TRBV7-2
d_call: -
cdr3_nt: TGTGCCAGCAGCCCCTCTCGGACCCTCAGATCCCAAGAGACCCAGTACTTC
cdr3_aa: CASSPSRTLRSQETQYF

j_call: TRBJ2-6
clone_size: -
v_call: TRBV5-4
d_call: -
cdr3_nt: TGTGCCAGCAGCTTGGCTGGGTCTGGGGCCAACGTCCTGACTTTC
cdr3_aa: CASSLAGSGANVLTF

j_call: TRBJ1-2
clone_size: -
v_call: TRBV10-2
d_call: TRBD1
cdr3_nt: TGCGCCAGCAGTGCCGGGACAGGGTGGGACGGCTACACCTTC
cdr3_aa: CASSAGTGWDGYTF

j_call: TRBJ1-3
clone_size: -
v_call: TRBV27
d_call: -
cdr3_nt: TGTGCCAGCAGTTCCTCCTCTACGGGATTTACCCACTACTCTGGAAACACCATATATTTT
cdr3_aa: CASSSSSTGFTHYSGNTIYF

j_call: TRBJ2-7
clone_size: -
v_call: TRBV18
d_call: -
cdr3_nt: TGTGCCAGCTCACCACCCGGGTCAGCCTACGAGCAGTACTTC
cdr3_aa: CASSPPGSAYEQYF

j_call: TRBJ2-1
clone_size: -
v_call: TRBV7-2
d_call: TRBD2
cdr3_nt: TGTGCCAGCAGCTTAGCGGCTAGCGGGGGGGCCGCCTACAATGAGCAGTTCTTC
cdr3_aa: CASSLAASGGAAYNEQFF

j_call: TRBJ2-5
clone_size: -
v_call: TRBV9
d_call: -
cdr3_nt: TGTGCCAGCAGCGCCGGAGGGTCTACACAAGAGACCCAGTACTTC
cdr3_aa: CASSAGGSTQETQYF

j_call: TRBJ1-2
clone_size: few
v_call: TRBV25-1
d_call: -
cdr3_nt: TGTGCCAGCAGTGAATACAGCCGTTGGGGCTACACCTTC
cdr3_aa: CASSEYSRWGYTF

j_call: TRBJ1-2
clone_size: -
v_call: TRBV6-1
d_call: TRBD1
cdr3_nt: TGTGCCAGCAGTGCCAGGGCAGGGGGCGCGGGGGTAAATGGCTACACCTTC
cdr3_aa: CASSARAGGAGVNGYTF

j_call: TRBJ1-1
clone_size: -
v_call: TRBV27
d_call: -
cdr3_nt: TGTGCCAGCAGTTTATGGGGTCGGGGCACTGAAGCTTTCTTT
cdr3_aa: CASSLWGRGTEAFF

j_call: TRBJ1-3
clone_size: few
v_call: TRBV19
d_call: TRBD1
cdr3_nt: TGTGCCAGTAGCCAGGGGGCTAGAGGAAACACCATATATTTT
cdr3_aa: CASSQGARGNTIYF

j_call: TRBJ2-7
clone_size: -
v_call: TRBV7-9
d_call: TRBD1
cdr3_nt: TGTGCCAGCACCCCTCCACAGGGGGCCACCTACGAGCAGTACTTC
cdr3_aa: CASTPPQGATYEQYF

j_call: TRBJ1-5
clone_size: -
v_call: TRBV7-2
d_call: -
cdr3_nt: TGTGCCAGCAGCTTTGACTCTAGCAATCAGCCCCAGCATTTT
cdr3_aa: CASSFDSSNQPQHF

j_call: TRBJ1-1
clone_size: few
v_call: TRBV2
d_call: -
cdr3_nt: TGTGCCAGCAGACCGGACGGAGGGAGCACTGAAGCTTTCTTT
cdr3_aa: CASRPDGGSTEAFF

j_call: TRBJ2-6
clone_size: -
v_call: TRBV23-1
d_call: -
cdr3_nt: TGCGCCAGCAGTAAAAAGTATACGCAACAAAGTCGGGCCAACGTCCTGACTTTC
cdr3_aa: CASSKKYTQQSRANVLTF

j_call: TRBJ2-7
clone_size: -
v_call: TRBV7-9
d_call: -
cdr3_nt: TGTGCCAGCAGCTTACCCGGACAAGGATACGAGCAGTACTTC
cdr3_aa: CASSLPGQGYEQYF

j_call: TRBJ1-1
clone_size: -
v_call: TRBV11-2
d_call: -
cdr3_nt: TGTGCCAGCAGTAAACAGTCGAACACTGAAGCTTTCTTT
cdr3_aa: CASSKQSNTEAFF

j_call: TRBJ1-4
clone_size: -
v_call: TRBV4-3
d_call: TRBD1
cdr3_nt: TGCGCCAGCAGCCTCGGACAGGGGGCAACTGAAAAACTGTTTTTT
cdr3_aa: CASSLGQGATEKLFF

j_call: TRBJ2-6
clone_size: once
v_call: TRBV4-3
d_call: -
cdr3_nt: TGCGCCAGCTCTCGGACGGGGGTTTTTGGGGCCAACGTCCTGACTTTC
cdr3_aa: CASSRTGVFGANVLTF

j_call: TRBJ2-1
clone_size: -
v_call: TRBV11-2
d_call: -
cdr3_nt: TGTGCCAGCAGCGCCGGGACTTCATTGGGAAATGAGCAGTTCTTC
cdr3_aa: CASSAGTSLGNEQFF

j_call: TRBJ2-5
clone_size: medium-sized
v_call: TRBV6-6
d_call: -
cdr3_nt: TGTGCCAGCAGTTACCTGGTCCAAGAGACCCAGTACTTC
cdr3_aa: CASSYLVQETQYF

j_call: TRBJ1-1
clone_size: -
v_call: TRBV4-1
d_call: -
cdr3_nt: TGCGCCAGCAGCCAAGCTGGGGGAAACACTGAAGCTTTCTTT
cdr3_aa: CASSQAGGNTEAFF

j_call: TRBJ1-1
clone_size: -
v_call: TRBV19
d_call: -
cdr3_nt: TGTGCCAGTAGTATCGGGGTCGAAGCTTTCTTT
cdr3_aa: CASSIGVEAFF

j_call: TRBJ1-4
clone_size: -
v_call: TRBV7-6
d_call: TRBD1
cdr3_nt: TGTGCCAGCAGCTTAGTAAAGGGACAGGGAAATGAAAAACTGTTTTTT
cdr3_aa: CASSLVKGQGNEKLFF

j_call: TRBJ1-1
clone_size: -
v_call: TRBV11-3
d_call: -
cdr3_nt: TGTGCCAGCAGCTCGGGGGTCCTTTCGGGAGCGGACACTGAAGCTTTCTTT
cdr3_aa: CASSSGVLSGADTEAFF

j_call: TRBJ1-5
clone_size: -
v_call: TRBV6-5
d_call: -
cdr3_nt: TGTGCCAGCCGGCCCCAGCCCCAGCATTTT
cdr3_aa: CASRPQPQHF

j_call: TRBJ2-7
clone_size: few
v_call: TRBV10-3
d_call: -
cdr3_nt: TGTGCCATCAGGGGTAGCGGAAACTCCTACGAGCAGTACTTC
cdr3_aa: CAIRGSGNSYEQYF

j_call: TRBJ2-5
clone_size: -
v_call: TRBV2
d_call: TRBD2
cdr3_nt: TGTGCCAGCAGCCGTATCACGGGAGGAGAGACCCAGTACTTC
cdr3_aa: CASSRITGGETQYF

j_call: TRBJ2-5
clone_size: -
v_call: TRBV21-1
d_call: -
cdr3_nt: TGTGCCAGCATGCGGACAGGGGAGACCCAGTACTTC
cdr3_aa: CASMRTGETQYF

j_call: TRBJ2-1
clone_size: -
v_call: TRBV6-4
d_call: -
cdr3_nt: TGTGCCAGCAGTGACTCTGGGGCCAGCTCCTACAATGAGCAGTTCTTC
cdr3_aa: CASSDSGASSYNEQFF